Following are 3 T cell receptor gamma chains from one sample sequenced in a study of human gamma delta and Vdelta1 T cells. These TCRs are of unknown antigen specificity. TCRdb re-identified clones in the PCR reads via CATT. Here the sample spans several thousand gamma-chain clones, roughly 50% being singletons. Material for sequencing was Vdelta1 gamma-delta T cells from blood grown in culture (DOT cells). These receptors were obtained from a human donor in good health.

The gene calls are TRGV10 and TRGJP1. TRGV10 is annotated as an ORF whose role is uncertain. The CDR3 is made up of 15 amino acids. V trimming: 8 bases; J trimming: 5 bases; junction bases outside the gene matches: 12. This CDR3 is CAAWDYISTGWFKIF. The CDR3 region has the DNA TGTGCTGCGTGGGATTATATTTCGACTGGTTGGTTCAAGATATTT.

This clone was seen once. This chain links TRGV9 with TRGJ1 or TRGJ2. The junction had 6 bases not matched to a gene; V was cut back by 1 base and J by 3 bases. This CDR3 region has 14 residues. Germline V gene data show CDR1 as GITISATS and CDR2 as ISYDGTV (reference sequence). CDR3: CALWEVIPYYKKLF. CDR3 nucleotides: TGTGCCTTGTGGGAGGTAATTCCTTATTATAAGAAACTCTTT.

This sequence joins TRGV2 and TRGJ1 or TRGJ2. This CDR3 comprises 13 residues. Germline V lookup: CDR1 EGSNGY, CDR2 YDSYNSKV. The V and J ends lost 4 bases and 4 bases, in that order; junction bases with no gene match: 7. The CDR3 DNA reads TGTGCCACCTGGGATATACCCTATTATAAGAAACTCTTT. Protein sequence: CATWDIPYYKKLF.